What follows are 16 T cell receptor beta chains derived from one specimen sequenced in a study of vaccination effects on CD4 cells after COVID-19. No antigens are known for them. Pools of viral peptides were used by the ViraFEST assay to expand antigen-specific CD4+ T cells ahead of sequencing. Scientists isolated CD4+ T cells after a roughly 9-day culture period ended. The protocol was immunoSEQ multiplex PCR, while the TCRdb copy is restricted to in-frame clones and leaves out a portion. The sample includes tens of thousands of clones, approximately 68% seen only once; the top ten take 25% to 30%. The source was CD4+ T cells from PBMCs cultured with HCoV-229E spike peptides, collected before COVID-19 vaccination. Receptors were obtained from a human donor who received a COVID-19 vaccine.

This CDR3 is CAWSVSGAGGYTF. CDR3 sequence (DNA): TGTGCCTGGAGTGTATCAGGGGCGGGCGGCTACACCTTC. The chain recombines TRBV30 with TRBJ1-2; tentative D call: TRBD1 (6 bases). Germline assignment: CDR1 GTSNPN and CDR2 SVGIG (reference sequence). The CDR3 is 13 residues long. V was trimmed by 0 bases and J by 8 bases, leaving 13 bases between them.

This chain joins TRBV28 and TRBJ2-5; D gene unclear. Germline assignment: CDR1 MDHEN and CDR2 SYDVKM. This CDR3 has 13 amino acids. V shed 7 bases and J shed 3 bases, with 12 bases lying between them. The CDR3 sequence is CASTSVGKETQYF. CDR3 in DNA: TGTGCCAGCACCTCGGTGGGGAAAGAGACCCAGTACTTC.

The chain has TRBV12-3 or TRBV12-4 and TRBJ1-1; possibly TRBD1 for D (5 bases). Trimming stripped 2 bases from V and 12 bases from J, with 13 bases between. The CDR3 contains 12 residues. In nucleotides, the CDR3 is TGTGCCAGCAGTTTACAGGGTTTTGAGTCTTTCTTT. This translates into CASSLQGFESFF.

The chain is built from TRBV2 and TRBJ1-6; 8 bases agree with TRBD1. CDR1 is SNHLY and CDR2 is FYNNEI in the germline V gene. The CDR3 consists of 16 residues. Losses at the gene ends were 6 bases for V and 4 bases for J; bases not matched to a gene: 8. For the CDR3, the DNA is TGTGCCAGCAGAGGGACAGGTGGGGGGTATAATTCACCCCTCCACTTT. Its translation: CASRGTGGGYNSPLHF.

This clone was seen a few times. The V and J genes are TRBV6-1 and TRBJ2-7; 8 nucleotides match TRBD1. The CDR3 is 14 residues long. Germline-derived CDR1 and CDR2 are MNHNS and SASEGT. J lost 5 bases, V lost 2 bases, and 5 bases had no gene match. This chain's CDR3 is CASSELAGGNEQYF. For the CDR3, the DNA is TGTGCCAGCAGTGAACTCGCAGGGGGCAACGAGCAGTACTTC.

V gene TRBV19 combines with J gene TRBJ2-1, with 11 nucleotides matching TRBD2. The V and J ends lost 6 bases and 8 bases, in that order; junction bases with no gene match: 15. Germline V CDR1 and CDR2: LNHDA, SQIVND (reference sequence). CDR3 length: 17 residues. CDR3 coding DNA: TGTGCCAGTAGAGTAGGATCTAGCGGGGGGAATGAGTATGAGCAGTTCTTC. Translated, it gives CASRVGSSGGNEYEQFF.

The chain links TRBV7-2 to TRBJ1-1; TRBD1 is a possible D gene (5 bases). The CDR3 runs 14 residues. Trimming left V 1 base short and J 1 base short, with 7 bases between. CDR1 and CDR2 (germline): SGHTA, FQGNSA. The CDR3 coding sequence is TGTGCCAGCAGCTTAGGCCAGGGGAACACTGAAGCTTTCTTT. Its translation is CASSLGQGNTEAFF.

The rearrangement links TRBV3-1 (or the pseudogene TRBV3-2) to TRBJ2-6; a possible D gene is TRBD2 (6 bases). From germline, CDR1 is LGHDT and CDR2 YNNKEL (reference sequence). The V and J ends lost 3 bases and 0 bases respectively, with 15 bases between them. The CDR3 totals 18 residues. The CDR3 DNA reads TGTGCCAGCAGCCAGGATGCGGGGTTCTTCTCTGGGGCCAACGTCCTGACTTTC. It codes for CASSQDAGFFSGANVLTF.

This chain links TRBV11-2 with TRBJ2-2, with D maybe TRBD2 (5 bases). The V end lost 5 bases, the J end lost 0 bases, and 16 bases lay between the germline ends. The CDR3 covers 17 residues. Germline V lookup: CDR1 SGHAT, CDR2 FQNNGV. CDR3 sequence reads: CASSPGLSSANTGELFF. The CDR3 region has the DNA TGTGCCAGCAGCCCAGGACTGTCTAGTGCGAACACCGGGGAGCTGTTTTTT.

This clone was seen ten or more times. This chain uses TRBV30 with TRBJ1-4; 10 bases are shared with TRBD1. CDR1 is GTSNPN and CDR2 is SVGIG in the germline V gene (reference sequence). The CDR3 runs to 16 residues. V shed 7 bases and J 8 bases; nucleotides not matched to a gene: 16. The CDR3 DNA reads TGTGCCTCACGTGAATCGACAGGGGGCTGGGGAGAAAAACTGTTTTTT. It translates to CASRESTGGWGEKLFF. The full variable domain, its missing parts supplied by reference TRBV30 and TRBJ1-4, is SQTIHQWPATLVQPVGSPLSLECTVEGTSNPNLYWYRQAAGRGLQLLFYSVGIGQISSEVPQNLSASRPQDRQFILSSKKLLLSDSGFYLCASRESTGGWGEKLFFGSGTQLSVL.

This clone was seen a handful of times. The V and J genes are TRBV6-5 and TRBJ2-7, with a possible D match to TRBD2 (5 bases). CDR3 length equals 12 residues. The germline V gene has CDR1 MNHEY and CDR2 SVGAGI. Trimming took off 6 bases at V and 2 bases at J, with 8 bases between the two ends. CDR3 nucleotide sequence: TGTGCCAGCAGGGCGGGCCCCTACGAGCAGTACTTC. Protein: CASRAGPYEQYF.

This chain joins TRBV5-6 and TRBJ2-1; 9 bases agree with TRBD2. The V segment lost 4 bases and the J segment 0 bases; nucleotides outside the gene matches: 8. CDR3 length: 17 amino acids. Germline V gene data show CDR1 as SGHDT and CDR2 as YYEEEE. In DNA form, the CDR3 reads TGTGCCAGCAGCCTTGTAGCGGGGGAGAGCTCCTACAATGAGCAGTTCTTC. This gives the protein CASSLVAGESSYNEQFF.

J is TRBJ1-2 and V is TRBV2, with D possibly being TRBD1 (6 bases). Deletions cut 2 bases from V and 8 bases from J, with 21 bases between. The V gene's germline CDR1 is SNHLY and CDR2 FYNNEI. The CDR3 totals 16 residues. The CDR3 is CASSEIRGAGLRGYTF. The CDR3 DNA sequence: TGTGCCAGCAGTGAAATTCGGGGGGCGGGTTTGAGAGGCTACACCTTC.

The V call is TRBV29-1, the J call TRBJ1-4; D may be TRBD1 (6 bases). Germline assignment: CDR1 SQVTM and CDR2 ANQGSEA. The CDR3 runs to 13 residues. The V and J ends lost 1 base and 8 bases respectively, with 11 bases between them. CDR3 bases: TGCAGCGTTGAAGGGGGGGCTGGGGAAAAACTGTTTTTT. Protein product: CSVEGGAGEKLFF. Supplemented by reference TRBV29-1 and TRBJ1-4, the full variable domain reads SAVISQKPSRDICQRGTSLTIQCQVDSQVTMMFWYRQQPGQSLTLIATANQGSEATYESGFVIDKFPISRPNLTFSTLTVSNMSPEDSSIYLCSVEGGAGEKLFFGSGTQLSVL.

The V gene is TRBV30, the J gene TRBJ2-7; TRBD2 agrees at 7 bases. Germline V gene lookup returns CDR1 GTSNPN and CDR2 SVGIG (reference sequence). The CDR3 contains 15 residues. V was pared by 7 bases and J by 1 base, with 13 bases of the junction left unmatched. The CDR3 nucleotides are TGTGCCTCCACGAGGGCCGGGGGGAGGTCCTACGAGCAGTACTTC. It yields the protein CASTRAGGRSYEQYF.

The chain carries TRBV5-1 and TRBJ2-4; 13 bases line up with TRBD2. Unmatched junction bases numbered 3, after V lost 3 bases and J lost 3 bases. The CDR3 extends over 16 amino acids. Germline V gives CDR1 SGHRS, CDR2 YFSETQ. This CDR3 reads CASSSRTSGGKNIQYF. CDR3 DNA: TGCGCCAGCAGCTCCCGGACTAGCGGGGGCAAAAACATTCAGTACTTC.